This is a list of T cell receptor beta chains from one sample in a study of OX40 agonist ivuxolimab in advanced cancers. Clones were read by immunoSEQ multiplex PCR, and TCRdb kept only the in-frame ones, dropping some. The data show approximately 74,000 clones, 75% to 95% seen once. The sample was CD4+ or CD8+ T cells sorted from blood, taken in a trial of the OX40 agonist ivuxolimab. The origin of the receptors is an adult with an advanced solid tumor such as melanoma, head and neck, liver or kidney cancer. Each CDR3 is given with its conserved first and last residue. A D gene is named only where the DNA matches it firmly. Size is omitted from some rows. Given values are once, few, many or a class for expanded clones.

size	V	J	D	DNA	CDR3
.	TRBV7-8	TRBJ1-1	.	TGTGCCAGCAGTTCGATTGGGGGGGGTAGCACTGAAGCTTTCTTT	CASSSIGGGSTEAFF
.	TRBV30	TRBJ2-7	TRBD1	TGTGCCTGGAGTGCCGGGACAGGATTTGTCAAGCAGTACTTC	CAWSAGTGFVKQYF
.	TRBV2	TRBJ1-1	.	TGTGCCAGCAGTCGGGGGACGGGGAACACTGAAGCTTTCTTT	CASSRGTGNTEAFF
.	TRBV7-2	TRBJ2-5	TRBD2	TGTGCCAGCAGTAGCGGGAGGGCCTGGGAGACCCAGTACTTC	CASSSGRAWETQYF
.	TRBV6-1	TRBJ2-3	TRBD1	TGTGCCAGCAGTGACCGGGACAGGGGACTCACAGATACGCAGTATTTT	CASSDRDRGLTDTQYF
once	TRBV6-5	TRBJ2-7	TRBD2	TGTGCCAGCAGGCCGGGACTAGCCCCTATAGAGCAGTACTTC	CASRPGLAPIEQYF
.	TRBV6-6	TRBJ2-1	.	TGTGCCAGCAGTGCCCTCATGGACCCTAACAGGGAGCAGTTCTTC	CASSALMDPNREQFF
.	TRBV29-1	TRBJ2-2	.	TGCAGCGTCCAGGGCCAGGGGGGCCGAACCGGGGAGCTGTTTTTT	CSVQGQGGRTGELFF
.	TRBV11-2	TRBJ2-1	.	TGTGCCAGCACCCTAGGTGGGGAGCAGTTCTTC	CASTLGGEQFF
.	TRBV9	TRBJ1-3	.	TGTGCCAGCAGCGTAGATGGGACGAGAGACACCATATATTTT	CASSVDGTRDTIYF
.	TRBV5-6	TRBJ2-1	.	TGTGCCAGCAGCTTGAATAAAATTGAGCAGTTCTTC	CASSLNKIEQFF
.	TRBV5-6	TRBJ2-2	TRBD2	TGTGCCAGCAGCTTAGTTAGCGGGAGGGCCGCCGGGGAGCTGTTTTTT	CASSLVSGRAAGELFF
once	TRBV7-2	TRBJ2-2	TRBD2	TGTGCCAGCAGCCCCGACCGGACTAGCGGGAGGGCCGGGGAGCTGTTTTTT	CASSPDRTSGRAGELFF
.	TRBV28	TRBJ2-7	.	TGTGCCAGCAGTGAAAGCGGCACCTACGAGCAGTACTTC	CASSESGTYEQYF
once	TRBV7-3	TRBJ1-1	TRBD1	TGTGCCAGCAGGGCCGGGACAGAGAGCACTGAAGCTTTCTTT	CASRAGTESTEAFF
.	TRBV6-5	TRBJ1-4	.	TGTGCCAGCAGTTACGCCGGGGGCGAAAAACTGTTTTTT	CASSYAGGEKLFF
.	TRBV9	TRBJ1-2	.	TGTGCCAGCATCTCGGAGGGGATAGGTGGCTACACCTTC	CASISEGIGGYTF
.	TRBV7-9	TRBJ2-5	TRBD2	TGTGCCAGCAGCCCAATGGGACTAGCGGGAGACCACCAAGAGACCCAGTACTTC	CASSPMGLAGDHQETQYF
.	TRBV7-9	TRBJ1-5	.	TGTGCCAGCAGCTTAGCGGGTGGGGGCGGCAATCAGCCCCAGCATTTT	CASSLAGGGGNQPQHF
.	TRBV5-4	TRBJ2-1	.	TGTGCCAGCAGCCCGGGACTGGACAATGAGCAGTTCTTC	CASSPGLDNEQFF
once	TRBV19	TRBJ2-1	.	TGTGCCAGTAGTATTGGCGACTTCTCCTACAATGAGCAGTTCTTC	CASSIGDFSYNEQFF
.	TRBV19	TRBJ1-1	.	TGTGCCAGTAGTATAGGGTGGGGCCCAGCCAACACTGAAGCTTTCTTT	CASSIGWGPANTEAFF
few	TRBV18	TRBJ2-7	.	TGTGCCAGCTCACCGATGGGAACCTACGAGCAGTACTTC	CASSPMGTYEQYF
.	TRBV5-1	TRBJ2-1	.	TGCGCCAGCTCTGCTAGCGCGACTGATAATGAGCAGTTCTTC	CASSASATDNEQFF
.	TRBV25-1	TRBJ2-7	TRBD2	TGTGCCAGCCAGAGGGAGGGCTGGGAGCAGTACTTC	CASQREGWEQYF
.	TRBV2	TRBJ2-1	TRBD1	TGTGCCAGCAGCGGACAGGGATGGGGCTACAATGAGCAGTTCTTC	CASSGQGWGYNEQFF
once	TRBV25-1	TRBJ1-1	.	TGTGCCAGCAGTGAGTACTCCGACACTGAAGCTTTCTTT	CASSEYSDTEAFF
.	TRBV5-1	TRBJ2-3	.	TGCGCCAGCAGCTTACAGGGGGGGTACACAGATACGCAGTATTTT	CASSLQGGYTDTQYF
.	TRBV4-1	TRBJ2-1	TRBD2	TGCGCCAGCAGCCAATCACTAGCGGAGACATACAATGAGCAGTTCTTC	CASSQSLAETYNEQFF
once	TRBV7-9	TRBJ2-7	TRBD2	TGTGCCAGCAGCTTAGCAGCGGGAGAAAACCGCGAGCAGTACTTC	CASSLAAGENREQYF
.	TRBV25-1	TRBJ2-3	.	TGTGCCAGCAGTGAAGCCGGGACCACAGATACGCAGTATTTT	CASSEAGTTDTQYF
.	TRBV28	TRBJ1-1	.	TGTGCCAGCAGTCTTTTGGGAGGATGGAACACTGAAGCTTTCTTT	CASSLLGGWNTEAFF
.	TRBV30	TRBJ1-4	.	TGTGCCTGGAGTGTACAAGGGGGGGGAGGGGAAAAACTGTTTTTT	CAWSVQGGGGEKLFF
.	TRBV2	TRBJ2-7	TRBD2	TGTGCCAGCAGTGAGTTTAGCGGGAGCTACGAGCAGTACTTC	CASSEFSGSYEQYF
once	TRBV5-1	TRBJ2-7	TRBD2	TGCGCCAGCAGCTTGACCGGGACTAGCGTCTCCTACGAGCAGTACTTC	CASSLTGTSVSYEQYF
.	TRBV19	TRBJ2-3	TRBD2	TGTGCCAGTAGTCCTAGCGGAGCAGATACGCAGTATTTT	CASSPSGADTQYF
.	TRBV14	TRBJ2-4	.	TGTGCCAGCAGTCTAGCCAAAAACATTCAGTACTTC	CASSLAKNIQYF
.	TRBV6-5	TRBJ1-2	.	TGTGCCAGCAGCTTACTCTGGGGCTACACCTTC	CASSLLWGYTF
.	TRBV5-1	TRBJ1-2	.	TGCGCCAGCAGCCTGGACGGCACCTATGGCTACACCTTC	CASSLDGTYGYTF
once	TRBV4-3	TRBJ1-2	.	TGCGCCAGCAGCCAAGACCTCCGGGGCTACACCTTC	CASSQDLRGYTF
once	TRBV15	TRBJ2-7	.	TGTGCCACCAGCAGAGATCGAGGGTACGAGCAGTACTTC	CATSRDRGYEQYF
.	TRBV4-3	TRBJ2-1	.	TGCGCCAGCAGCCAAGTTTTAGCCCCCTACAATGAGCAGTTCTTC	CASSQVLAPYNEQFF
.	TRBV11-3	TRBJ2-3	.	TGTGCCAGCAGCTTATCAGGGGCGGGCGCAGATACGCAGTATTTT	CASSLSGAGADTQYF
.	TRBV5-4	TRBJ1-4	TRBD1	TGTGCCAGCAGCTGGGCCAGGGGGAGGGATGAAAAACTGTTTTTT	CASSWARGRDEKLFF